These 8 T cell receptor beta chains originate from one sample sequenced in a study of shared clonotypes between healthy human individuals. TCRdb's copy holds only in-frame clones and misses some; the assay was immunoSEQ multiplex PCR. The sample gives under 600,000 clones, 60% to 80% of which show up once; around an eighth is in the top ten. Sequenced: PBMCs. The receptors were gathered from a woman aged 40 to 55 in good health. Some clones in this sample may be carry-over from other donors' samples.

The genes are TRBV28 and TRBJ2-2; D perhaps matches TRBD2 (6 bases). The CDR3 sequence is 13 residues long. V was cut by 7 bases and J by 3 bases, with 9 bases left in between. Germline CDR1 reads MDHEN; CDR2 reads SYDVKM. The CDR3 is CASIQRDTGELFF. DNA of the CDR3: TGTGCCAGCATCCAGCGGGACACCGGGGAGCTGTTTTTT.

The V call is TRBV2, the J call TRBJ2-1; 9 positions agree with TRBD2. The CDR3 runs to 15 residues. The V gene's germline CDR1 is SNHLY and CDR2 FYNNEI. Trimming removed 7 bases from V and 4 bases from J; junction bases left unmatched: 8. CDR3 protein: CASTSRTSVYNEQFF. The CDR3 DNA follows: TGTGCCAGCACGTCGAGGACTAGCGTATACAATGAGCAGTTCTTC.

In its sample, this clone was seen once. The CDR3 spells CASSLATSGATDTQYF. CDR3 nucleotide sequence: TGCGCCAGCAGCTTGGCGACTAGCGGGGCCACAGATACGCAGTATTTT. V is TRBV5-1 and J is TRBJ2-3; 11 bases agree with TRBD2. The CDR3 is 16 amino acids. Germline CDR1 and CDR2: SGHRS and YFSETQ. V gave up 0 bases and J gave up 2 bases; unmatched junction bases: 2. Looking up the rest from reference TRBV5-1 and TRBJ2-3 gives the full variable domain: KAGVTQTPRYLIKTRGQQVTLSCSPISGHRSVSWYQQTPGQGLQFLFEYFSETQRNKGNFPGRFSGRQFSNSRSEMNVSTLELGDSALYLCASSLATSGATDTQYFGPGTRLTVL.

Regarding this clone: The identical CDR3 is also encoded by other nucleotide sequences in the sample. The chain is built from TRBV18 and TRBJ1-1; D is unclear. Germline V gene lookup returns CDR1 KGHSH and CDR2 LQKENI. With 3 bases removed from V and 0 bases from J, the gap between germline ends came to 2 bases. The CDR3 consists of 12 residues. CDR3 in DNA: TGTGCCAGCTCACCCATGAACACTGAAGCTTTCTTT. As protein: CASSPMNTEAFF. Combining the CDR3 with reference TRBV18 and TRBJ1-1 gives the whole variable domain NAGVMQNPRHLVRRRGQEARLRCSPMKGHSHVYWYRQLPEEGLKFMVYLQKENIIDESGMPKERFSAEFPKEGPSILRIQQVVRGDSAAYFCASSPMNTEAFFGQGTRLTVV.

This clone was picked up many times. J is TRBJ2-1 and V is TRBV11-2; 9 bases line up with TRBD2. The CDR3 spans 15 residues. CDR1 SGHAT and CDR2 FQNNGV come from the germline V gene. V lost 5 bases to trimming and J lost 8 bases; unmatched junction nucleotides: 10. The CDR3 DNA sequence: TGTGCCAGCAGCCCGAATAGCGGGAGTTTCGATGAGCAGTTCTTC. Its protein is CASSPNSGSFDEQFF.

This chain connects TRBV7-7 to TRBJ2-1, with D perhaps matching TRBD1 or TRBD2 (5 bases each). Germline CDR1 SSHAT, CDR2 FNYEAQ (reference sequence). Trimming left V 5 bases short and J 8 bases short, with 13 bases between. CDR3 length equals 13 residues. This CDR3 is CASSPSGADEQFF. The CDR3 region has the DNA TGTGCCAGCAGCCCGTCCGGGGCCGATGAGCAGTTCTTC.

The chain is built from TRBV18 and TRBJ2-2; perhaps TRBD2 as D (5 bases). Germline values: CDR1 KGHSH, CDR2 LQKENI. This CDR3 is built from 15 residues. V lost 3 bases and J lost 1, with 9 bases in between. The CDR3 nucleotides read TGTGCCAGCTCACCTTATAGCGAGAACACCGGGGAGCTGTTTTTT. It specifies CASSPYSENTGELFF.

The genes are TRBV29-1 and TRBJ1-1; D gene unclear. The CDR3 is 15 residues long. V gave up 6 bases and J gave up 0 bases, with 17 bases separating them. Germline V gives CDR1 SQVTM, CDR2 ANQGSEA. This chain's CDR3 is CSVAPGWGMNTEAFF. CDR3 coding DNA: TGCAGCGTGGCCCCCGGTTGGGGAATGAACACTGAAGCTTTCTTT. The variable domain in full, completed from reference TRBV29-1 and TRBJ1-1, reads SAVISQKPSRDICQRGTSLTIQCQVDSQVTMMFWYRQQPGQSLTLIATANQGSEATYESGFVIDKFPISRPNLTFSTLTVSNMSPEDSSIYLCSVAPGWGMNTEAFFGQGTRLTVV.